Following are 20 T cell receptor beta chains from one sample sequenced in a study of CD8 T cells in ankylosing spondylitis. TCRdb re-analysed the 5' RACE reads in MiXCR, keeping a single row per CDR3 protein. In the table there are roughly 7,000 distinct CDR3 sequences, approximately 3% of which are singletons. Specimen: blood, either unsorted or a sorted T cell fraction (not recorded which). These receptors were collected from a female donor with ankylosing spondylitis or in good health (not recorded which).

By share, this clonotype counts as medium-sized. The chain joins TRBV9 to TRBJ2-1, with TRBD2 as a possible D gene (7 bases). The V end lost 0 bases, the J end lost 5 bases, and 18 bases lay between the germline ends. CDR3 length: 17 amino acids. Looked up from germline, CDR1 is SGDLS and CDR2 is YYNGEE. Here the CDR3 DNA reads TGTGCCAGCAGCGTAGGGGGAGGACTAGGGGACAACAATGAGCAGTTCTTC. It specifies CASSVGGGLGDNNEQFF.

This clonotype was observed many times. The chain combines TRBV9 with TRBJ1-5, with D uncertain. The V and J ends lost 4 bases and 3 bases respectively, with 11 bases between them. The germline CDR1 and CDR2 sequences are SGDLS and YYNGEE. The CDR3 runs 14 residues. CDR3 sequence (DNA): TGTGCCAGCAGCCCTGACCGCTCCAATCAGCCCCAGCATTTT. This codes for CASSPDRSNQPQHF.

Sample share makes this clonotype medium-sized. J is TRBJ2-7 and V is TRBV9; 10 nucleotides match TRBD2. This CDR3 spans 16 amino acids. Germline V gene sequence: CDR1 SGDLS, CDR2 YYNGEE. V was pared by 4 bases and J by 2 bases, with 9 bases of the junction left unmatched. DNA for the CDR3: TGTGCCAGCAGCCTTTCCGGACTAGCGGAGCCCTACGAGCAGTACTTC. Translating gives CASSLSGLAEPYEQYF.

This clonotype was observed at least ten times. J is TRBJ1-1 and V is TRBV9; 11 bases are a match to TRBD1. The V gene end was trimmed by 3 bases and the J gene end by 4 bases; junction bases not matched to a gene: 8. Germline values: CDR1 SGDLS, CDR2 YYNGEE. This CDR3 is built from 16 residues. In DNA form, the CDR3 reads TGTGCCAGCAGCGCCCCGGGACAGGGGGTTCGCACTGAAGCTTTCTTT. This sequence encodes CASSAPGQGVRTEAFF.

This clonotype was seen repeatedly, ten times or more. V and J are TRBV9 and TRBJ2-1; D uncertain. The germline CDR1 and CDR2 sequences are SGDLS and YYNGEE. The CDR3 loop spans 15 amino acids. V shed 0 bases and J shed 7 bases, with 14 bases lying between them. Here the CDR3 reads CASSVAASTGNEQFF. As DNA, the CDR3 is TGTGCCAGCAGCGTAGCGGCCTCGACCGGAAATGAGCAGTTCTTC.

In its sample, this clonotype was seen many times. The chain links TRBV9 to TRBJ2-3; tentative D call: TRBD2 (6 bases). The germline V and J ends were trimmed by 0 bases and 6 bases, with 11 bases remaining between them. This CDR3 contains 14 residues. CDR1 SGDLS and CDR2 YYNGEE come from the germline V gene. CDR3 bases: TGTGCCAGCAGCGTAGTTGGGGGAGGCGATACGCAGTATTTT. Protein sequence: CASSVVGGGDTQYF.

This clonotype qualifies as medium-sized. The V call is TRBV24-1, the J call TRBJ2-1; D remains unclear. The CDR3 consists of 13 residues. Looked up from germline, CDR1 is KGHDR and CDR2 is SFDVKD. Trimming removed 10 bases at V and 5 bases at J, with 14 bases between. The CDR3 DNA follows: TGTGCCACGTCCCATCGGCAGGACAATGAGCAGTTCTTC. Its protein is CATSHRQDNEQFF.

This clonotype was picked up many times. The V and J genes are TRBV9 and TRBJ2-5; either TRBD1 or TRBD2 may fit D (5 bases each). CDR1 is SGDLS, CDR2 YYNGEE, per germline. Trimming stripped 3 bases from V and 5 bases from J, with 17 bases between. This CDR3 contains 15 residues. Here the CDR3 DNA reads TGTGCCAGCAGCGCGGGACCTCAGGGAGTGGAGACCCAGTACTTC. As protein: CASSAGPQGVETQYF.

This clonotype has a count of ten or more. The CDR3 loop is CASSVGGGSGTEAFF. The CDR3 nucleotides read TGTGCCAGCAGCGTAGGTGGGGGGTCCGGAACTGAAGCTTTCTTT. The rearrangement links TRBV9 to TRBJ1-1; weak D call: TRBD1 (5 bases). CDR1 SGDLS and CDR2 YYNGEE come from the germline V gene. The ends were cut back, 0 bases at V and 5 bases at J, with 14 bases in the middle. The CDR3 length is 15 residues.

In its sample, this clonotype ranks as medium-sized. This chain connects TRBV9 to TRBJ2-5, with D possibly TRBD1 on 5 matching bases. V was clipped by 2 bases and J by 1 base, with 9 bases between them. The germline gives CDR1 SGDLS, CDR2 YYNGEE. The CDR3 has 14 amino acids. The CDR3: CASSVGGAQETQYF. DNA for the CDR3: TGTGCCAGCAGCGTGGGTGGGGCCCAAGAGACCCAGTACTTC.

At least ten counts were recorded for this clonotype. This chain uses TRBV9 with TRBJ1-2; tentatively, D is TRBD1 (5 bases). The length of the CDR3 is 16 residues. Germline CDR1 reads SGDLS; CDR2 reads YYNGEE. V was cut by 3 bases and J by 8 bases, with 23 bases left in between. For the CDR3, the DNA is TGTGCCAGCAGCGCACGCACCGGGACTCAGACTTGGGGCTACACCTTC. This codes for CASSARTGTQTWGYTF.

The table lists this clonotype with many counts. V usage is TRBV9 and J usage is TRBJ1-1; D gene uncertain. The V gene's germline CDR1 is SGDLS and CDR2 YYNGEE. The CDR3 spans 13 residues. Trimming took 5 bases from V and 1 from J, leaving 9 bases between them. This CDR3 reads CASRGPGNTEAFF. The CDR3 DNA is TGTGCCAGCAGGGGCCCTGGGAACACTGAAGCTTTCTTT.

This clonotype was seen repeatedly, ten times or more. The CDR3 loop is CASSGNRLAAKTYNEQFF. CDR3 sequence (DNA): TGTGCCAGCAGCGGGAATAGACTAGCGGCGAAGACCTACAATGAGCAGTTCTTC. The chain couples TRBV9 to TRBJ2-1; 9 nucleotides match TRBD2. This CDR3 comprises 18 residues. The V gene end was trimmed by 3 bases and the J gene end by 2 bases; junction bases not matched to a gene: 12. Looked up from germline, CDR1 is SGDLS and CDR2 is YYNGEE.

At least ten counts were recorded for this clonotype. The rearrangement uses TRBV9 and TRBJ2-3; tentatively, D is TRBD1 (6 bases). Trimming stripped 0 bases from V and 4 bases from J, with 18 bases between. CDR3 length: 17 amino acids. CDR1 and CDR2 from the germline V gene are SGDLS and YYNGEE. CDR3 coding DNA: TGTGCCAGCAGCGTAGTGGATAAGGGCAGGGGCCCAGATACGCAGTATTTT. It yields the protein CASSVVDKGRGPDTQYF. The variable domain in full, completed from reference TRBV9 and TRBJ2-3, reads DSGVTQTPKHLITATGQRVTLRCSPRSGDLSVYWYQQSLDQGLQFLIQYYNGEERAKGNILERFSAQQFPDLHSELNLSSLELGDSALYFCASSVVDKGRGPDTQYFGPGTRLTVL.

This clonotype showed up just a few times. The chain couples TRBV9 to TRBJ2-7; D ambiguous. V lost 0 bases to trimming and J lost 3 bases, with 7 bases between them. The CDR3 loop spans 13 amino acids. Germline CDR1 is SGDLS and CDR2 is YYNGEE. The CDR3: CASSVETDYEQYF. Written as DNA, the CDR3 is TGTGCCAGCAGCGTAGAGACCGACTACGAGCAGTACTTC.

This clonotype has ten or more counts. V is TRBV27 and J is TRBJ2-1; D is unresolved. The V gene lost 7 bases and the J gene lost 10 bases, with 14 bases spanning the gap. This CDR3 contains 12 residues. Germline V gene sequence: CDR1 MNHEY, CDR2 SMNVEV (reference sequence). The CDR3 bases are TGTGCCAGCATCCGTAGGGCGGAGGAGCAGTTCTTC. Encoded protein: CASIRRAEEQFF.

This clonotype has a count of ten or more. The chain combines TRBV9 with TRBJ2-1, with D unclear. The CDR3 is made up of 15 amino acids. V dropped 0 bases and J dropped 2 bases, with 9 bases sitting between them. In germline, CDR1 is SGDLS, CDR2 YYNGEE. This chain's CDR3 is CASSVEGAPYNEQFF. Written as DNA, the CDR3 is TGTGCCAGCAGCGTAGAGGGCGCCCCCTACAATGAGCAGTTCTTC.

This clonotype qualifies as medium-sized. V and J are TRBV9 and TRBJ2-1; D unclear. Trimming removed 7 bases from V and 0 bases from J, with 11 bases in between. The CDR3 loop spans 14 amino acids. Germline CDR1 SGDLS, CDR2 YYNGEE. In DNA, the CDR3 is TGTGCCAGCCAAGCGCTTAGCTCCTACAATGAGCAGTTCTTC. This encodes CASQALSSYNEQFF. The full variable domain, with the rest looked up from reference TRBV9 and TRBJ2-1, is DSGVTQTPKHLITATGQRVTLRCSPRSGDLSVYWYQQSLDQGLQFLIQYYNGEERAKGNILERFSAQQFPDLHSELNLSSLELGDSALYFCASQALSSYNEQFFGPGTRLTVL.

This clonotype appeared many times. The V gene is TRBV9, the J gene TRBJ2-4; D is undetermined. Trimming took 3 bases from V and 8 from J, leaving 12 bases between them. This CDR3 has 13 residues. CDR1 is SGDLS, CDR2 YYNGEE, per germline. For the CDR3, the DNA is TGTGCCAGCAGCGGTCCGGTGTCGGACATTCAGTACTTC. The encoded protein is CASSGPVSDIQYF.

This clonotype was seen at least ten times. This rearrangement joins TRBV9 to TRBJ2-7; D may match TRBD1 or TRBD2 (5 bases each). From germline, CDR1 is SGDLS and CDR2 YYNGEE. Deletions cut 0 bases from V and 2 bases from J, with 12 bases between. This CDR3 is 15 amino acids long. The CDR3 protein is CASSVAGDGTYEQYF. The CDR3 DNA reads as TGTGCCAGCAGCGTAGCTGGGGACGGAACCTACGAGCAGTACTTC.